A selection of T cell receptor beta chains follows, all from one sample in a study of blood T cell repertoires in COVID-19. TCRdb's copy holds only in-frame clones and misses some; the assay was immunoSEQ multiplex PCR. The profile covers roughly 120,000 clones, with roughly 80% appearing a single time and 16% taken by the ten largest. Sequences were obtained from peripheral blood. The receptor source for this set is a woman aged 55-70 years with acute or convalescent COVID-19. Both conserved end residues are trimmed from each CDR3.

V gene	J gene	CDR3 protein
TRBV4-2	TRBJ2-5	ASSQGGRRGGEETQY
TRBV6-5	TRBJ2-2	ASKKQGAGGELF
TRBV7-6	TRBJ1-4	ASSLEPSLNEKLF
TRBV9	TRBJ2-4	ASSVMDEGIQY
TRBV28	TRBJ2-7	ASRDSGGLYEQY
TRBV2	TRBJ1-1	ASSTTGGGEAF
TRBV24-1	TRBJ1-2	ATSDPDSYGYT
TRBV3-1/TRBV3-2	TRBJ2-5	ASSRSGGGRQETQY
TRBV10-3	TRBJ1-2	AISESGTSGYT
TRBV11-2	TRBJ2-3	ASSITLLGDTQY
TRBV29-1	TRBJ2-5	SVAFDLTTQY
TRBV7-9	TRBJ1-1	ASSEQANTEAF
TRBV5-1	TRBJ2-1	ASSLERRSYNEQF
TRBV4-3	TRBJ2-7	ASSQVSGTHEQY
TRBV10-2	TRBJ1-1	ASSVGRLNTEAF
TRBV7-8	TRBJ1-1	ASSLVWQGTEAF
TRBV18	TRBJ1-5	ASSSGNDQPQH
TRBV29-1	TRBJ1-5	SVRQHSNQPQH
TRBV6-2/TRBV6-3	TRBJ2-1	ASSWTLYNEQF
TRBV19	TRBJ1-2	ASSGRDRGSYGYT
TRBV5-1	TRBJ2-1	ASSSTSGGAFNEQF
TRBV5-5	TRBJ1-1	ASSLLGNTEAF
TRBV15	TRBJ1-2	ATSRMDRGHGYT
TRBV7-9	TRBJ1-2	ASSLAVEGVAGYT
TRBV18	TRBJ1-4	ASSAGSSNEKLF
TRBV14	TRBJ1-6	ASSQGQRYNSPLH
TRBV3-1/TRBV3-2	TRBJ1-3	ASSQAWGGARDTIY